The T cell receptor (beta chain) described here comes from a study of T cell responses to AZD1222 COVID-19 vaccine. About the study: Pooling was applied to second doses at about 4 or about 12 weeks.

Findings and caveats of the study: There were mostly white British donors and more females than males, and clonal diversity was possibly underestimated.

The CDR3 is made up of 15 amino acids. Germline CDR1 reads SGHNT; CDR2 reads YENEEA. Trimming left V 3 bases short and J 5 bases short, with 16 bases between. Here immunoSEQ multiplex PCR was the method, and the copy in TCRdb shows in-frame clones only, minus some. The sample shows around 150,000 clones, roughly 88% of them seen only once. This clone was recorded a few times. The target antigen is unknown. This receptor was identified in an adult in good health. The V gene is TRBV11-3, the J gene TRBJ1-1; perhaps TRBD1 as D (5 bases). The starting material was peripheral blood, obtained on day 0 of AZD1222 vaccination. DNA for the CDR3: TGTGCCAGCAGCTTGGGTCAGGGAAGTCAAACTGAAGCTTTCTTT. It encodes CASSLGQGSQTEAFF.